This TCR beta chain is from a study of cytomegalovirus exposure and HLA in healthy donors. The CDR3 covers 14 residues. Germline assignment: CDR1 SNHLY and CDR2 FYNNEI. V lost 5 bases, J lost 3 bases, and 6 bases stayed unmatched. Amplification used 60 Vbeta primers and 13 Jbeta primers. Libraries were prepared by immunoSEQ multiplex PCR; TCRdb keeps only in-frame clonotypes and omits some of them. The sample includes hundreds of thousands of clones, approximately 84% seen only once; the top ten take 0.5% to 0.7%. The sequence was obtained from a woman aged 35 to 49 in good health and CMV-seronegative. What was sequenced was PBMCs. The chain is built from TRBV2 and TRBJ2-5, with 7 bases matching TRBD1. CDR3 protein: CASSKTGTEETQYF. The CDR3 DNA sequence: TGTGCCAGCAGTAAGACAGGGACCGAAGAGACCCAGTACTTC.